A selection of T cell receptor beta chains follows, all from one sample in a study of technical replicates of blood from several donors. Some clones are missing from TCRdb's copy, which holds only in-frame ones; the method was immunoSEQ multiplex PCR. The table includes roughly 60,000 clones, 87% detected once. Material for sequencing was PBMCs. The receptors shown here come from a human donor in good health. Some clones in this sample may be carry-over from other donors' samples. Both conserved end residues are part of each CDR3. A D gene is named only where the DNA matches it firmly. Not all rows give a size; the values are once, few, many and, for expanded clones, a class.

cdr3_nt | cdr3_aa | v_call | d_call | clone_size | j_call
TGTGCCACCTCGGGTGATACGCAGTATTTT | CATSGDTQYF | TRBV6-1 | NA | NA | TRBJ2-3
TGTGCCACAACGCAGATGGGCCGTTCCTCTGGAAACACCATATATTTT | CATTQMGRSSGNTIYF | TRBV15 | NA | NA | TRBJ1-3
TGTGCCAGCAGCTCCCCCATTGGGAGACAGGGGTTGAGAGATGAGCAGTTCTTC | CASSSPIGRQGLRDEQFF | TRBV7-2 | TRBD1 | few | TRBJ2-1
TGTGCCAGCAGTCTTGACAGGGCGATCAATCAGCCCCAGCATTTT | CASSLDRAINQPQHF | TRBV6-5 | TRBD1 | NA | TRBJ1-5
TGTGCCAGCAGCTGGGACAGGTTTCGAGATACGCAGTATTTT | CASSWDRFRDTQYF | TRBV7-2 | TRBD1 | once | TRBJ2-3
TGTGCCAGCAGTGGACAGGGGGGTTCACCCCTCCACTTT | CASSGQGGSPLHF | TRBV2 | TRBD1 | NA | TRBJ1-6
TGTGCCTGGACGCCGCTTAACTGGGTACAGGCCCCTAATAACTATGGCTACACCTTC | CAWTPLNWVQAPNNYGYTF | TRBV30 | NA | NA | TRBJ1-2
TGCGCCAGCAGCCCCACAGGGGGCGCAGTTACTGGGGCCAACGTCCTGACTTTC | CASSPTGGAVTGANVLTF | TRBV5-1 | TRBD1 | NA | TRBJ2-6
TGTGCCAGCTCACCTGCAGGGGGGCAATACGAGCAGTACTTC | CASSPAGGQYEQYF | TRBV18 | NA | once | TRBJ2-7
TGTGCCACCAGCAGAGAGCTTGCGGGGAGCACAGATACGCAGTATTTT | CATSRELAGSTDTQYF | TRBV15 | NA | NA | TRBJ2-3
TGTGCCAGCAGCACCCAGTGGCGGGAGACCCAGTACTTC | CASSTQWRETQYF | TRBV7-2 | NA | NA | TRBJ2-5
TGTGCCAGCAAGGTGGGGTTAGGGACAGACTATGGCTACACCTTC | CASKVGLGTDYGYTF | TRBV6-5 | TRBD1 | once | TRBJ1-2
TGTGCCAGCAACTCGGACAGGCGGAGTGGCTACACCTTC | CASNSDRRSGYTF | TRBV2 | TRBD1 | NA | TRBJ1-2
TGCGCCAGCAGCCAAGACTTGAGTCCACCCCTCCACTTT | CASSQDLSPPLHF | TRBV4-3 | NA | NA | TRBJ1-6
TGTGCCTGGAGGGGAGGGACTAGCGGGAGAGGCATCCAAGAGACCCAGTACTTC | CAWRGGTSGRGIQETQYF | TRBV30 | TRBD2 | few | TRBJ2-5
TGTGCCAGTACCCAGACAGGGCTTACAATGAACACTGAAGCTTTCTTT | CASTQTGLTMNTEAFF | TRBV19 | TRBD1 | once | TRBJ1-1
TGTGCCAGCAGCTTAGCGTTCAGGGCTGGGGACATTCAGTACTTC | CASSLAFRAGDIQYF | TRBV7-2 | NA | NA | TRBJ2-4
TGTGCCAGCAGCAACACGCGGGACAGCCTCTATGGCTACACCTTC | CASSNTRDSLYGYTF | TRBV2 | TRBD1 | NA | TRBJ1-2
TGTGCCATCAGCGACGGACTAGCGGGAGGGCTTCTCACAGATACGCAGTATTTT | CAISDGLAGGLLTDTQYF | TRBV10-3 | TRBD2 | once | TRBJ2-3
TGTGCCACCAGCGCTCCGGCGGGCTCCCGGGAGCAGTACTTC | CATSAPAGSREQYF | TRBV15 | NA | NA | TRBJ2-7
TGTGCCAGCAGCTTCCCATCGGGACAAGCCCATGGCTACACCTTC | CASSFPSGQAHGYTF | TRBV5-4 | NA | NA | TRBJ1-2
TGTGCCCCCCAGAATATAGCGGGGGGCCTCGCGAACACCGGGGAGCTGTTTTTT | CAPQNIAGGLANTGELFF | TRBV7-9 | TRBD2 | NA | TRBJ2-2
TGTGCCAGCAGCTTAGTCGGCAGCGTTAATGAAAAACTGTTTTTT | CASSLVGSVNEKLFF | TRBV7-9 | NA | NA | TRBJ1-4
TGTGCCAGCGGTGTCCGGGAGTATAATTCACCCCTCCACTTT | CASGVREYNSPLHF | TRBV9 | NA | NA | TRBJ1-6
TGTGCCAGCAGCTCCCCCATAGCGGGGAGCACAGATACGCAGTATTTT | CASSSPIAGSTDTQYF | TRBV7-6 | TRBD2 | NA | TRBJ2-3
TGCGCCAGCAGCCAAGCTCCAGGGTTAACCGGGGAGCTGTTTTTT | CASSQAPGLTGELFF | TRBV4-1 | NA | NA | TRBJ2-2
TGTGCCAGCAGCTTAAATGGGGGCAGTTCACCCCTCCACTTT | CASSLNGGSSPLHF | TRBV7-3 | NA | NA | TRBJ1-6
TGTGCCAGCAGAGACAGAACTAATTCACCCCTCCACTTT | CASRDRTNSPLHF | TRBV2 | NA | NA | TRBJ1-6